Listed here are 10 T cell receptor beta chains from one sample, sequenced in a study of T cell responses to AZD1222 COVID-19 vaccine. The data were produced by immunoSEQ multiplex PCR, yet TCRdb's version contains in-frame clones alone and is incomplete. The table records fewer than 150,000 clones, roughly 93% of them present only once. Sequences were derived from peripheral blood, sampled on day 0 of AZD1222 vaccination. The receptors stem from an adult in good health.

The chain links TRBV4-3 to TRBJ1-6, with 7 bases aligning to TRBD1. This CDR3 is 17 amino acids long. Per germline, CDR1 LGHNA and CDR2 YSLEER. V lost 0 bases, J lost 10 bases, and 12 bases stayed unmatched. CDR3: CASSQDPLTGAGSPLHF. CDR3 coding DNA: TGCGCCAGCAGCCAAGATCCCCTCACAGGGGCAGGGTCACCCCTCCACTTT.

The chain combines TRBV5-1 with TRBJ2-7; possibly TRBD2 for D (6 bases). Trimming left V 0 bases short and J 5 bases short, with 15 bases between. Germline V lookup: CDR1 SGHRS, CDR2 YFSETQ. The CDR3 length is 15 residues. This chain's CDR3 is CASSLVTSPDNEQYF. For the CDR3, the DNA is TGCGCCAGCAGCTTGGTCACTAGCCCTGACAACGAGCAGTACTTC.

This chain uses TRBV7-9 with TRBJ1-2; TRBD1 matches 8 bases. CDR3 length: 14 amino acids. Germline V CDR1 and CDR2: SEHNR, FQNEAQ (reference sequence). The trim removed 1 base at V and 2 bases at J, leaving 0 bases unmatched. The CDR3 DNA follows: TGTGCCAGCAGCTTAGGGACAGGGAACTATGGCTACACCTTC. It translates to CASSLGTGNYGYTF.

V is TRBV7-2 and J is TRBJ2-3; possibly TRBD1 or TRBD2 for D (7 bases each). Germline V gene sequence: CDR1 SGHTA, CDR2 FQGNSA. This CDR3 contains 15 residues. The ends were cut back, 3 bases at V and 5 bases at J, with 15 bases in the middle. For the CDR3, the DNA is TGTGCCAGCAGCTTGGGGAGGGGGCGAATAGATACGCAGTATTTT. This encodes CASSLGRGRIDTQYF.

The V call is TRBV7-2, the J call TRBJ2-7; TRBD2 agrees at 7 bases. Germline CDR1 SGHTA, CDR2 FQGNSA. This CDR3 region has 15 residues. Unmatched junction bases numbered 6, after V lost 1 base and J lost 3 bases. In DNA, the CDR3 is TGTGCCAGCAGCTTAGACTCTAGCGGAGTCTACGAGCAGTACTTC. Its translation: CASSLDSSGVYEQYF.

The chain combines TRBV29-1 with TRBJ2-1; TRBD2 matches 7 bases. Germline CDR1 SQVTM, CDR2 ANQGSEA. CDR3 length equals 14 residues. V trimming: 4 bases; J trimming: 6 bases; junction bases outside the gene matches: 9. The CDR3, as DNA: TGCAGCGTTGTTGGCGGGAGAGGGGCCAATGAGCAGTTCTTC. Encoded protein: CSVVGGRGANEQFF.

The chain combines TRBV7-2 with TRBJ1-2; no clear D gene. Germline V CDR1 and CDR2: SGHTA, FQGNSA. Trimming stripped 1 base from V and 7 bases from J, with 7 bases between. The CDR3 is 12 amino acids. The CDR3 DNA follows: TGTGCCAGCAGCTTAGTCCGGGGTGGCTACACCTTC. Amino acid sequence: CASSLVRGGYTF.

The DNA for the CDR3 is TGCGCCAGCAGCCCCCAACGGACAGGGAAAGGTAATGAGCAGTTCTTC. Its protein is CASSPQRTGKGNEQFF. The chain couples TRBV4-3 to TRBJ2-1, with 8 bases that match TRBD1. The V gene's germline CDR1 is LGHNA and CDR2 YSLEER. Unmatched junction bases numbered 12, after V lost 4 bases and J lost 7 bases. CDR3 length: 16 amino acids.

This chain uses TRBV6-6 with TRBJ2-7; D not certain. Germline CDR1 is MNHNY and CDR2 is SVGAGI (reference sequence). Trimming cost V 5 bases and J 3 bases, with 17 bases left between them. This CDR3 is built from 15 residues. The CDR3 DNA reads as TGTGCCAGCAGTGACCTCCAGCGCGCCCACTACGAGCAGTACTTC. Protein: CASSDLQRAHYEQYF.

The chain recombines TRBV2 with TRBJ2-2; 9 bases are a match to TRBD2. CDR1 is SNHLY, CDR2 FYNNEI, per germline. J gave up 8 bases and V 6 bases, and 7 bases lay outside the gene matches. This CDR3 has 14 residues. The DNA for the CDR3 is TGTGCCAGCAGCTATAGCGGGGGCAGAGGGGAGCTGTTTTTT. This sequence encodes CASSYSGGRGELFF. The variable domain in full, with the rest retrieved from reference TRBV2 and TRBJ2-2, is EPEVTQTPSHQVTQMGQEVILRCVPISNHLYFYWYRQILGQKVEFLVSFYNNEISEKSEIFDDQFSVERPDGSNFTLKIRSTKLEDSAMYFCASSYSGGRGELFFGEGSRLTVL.